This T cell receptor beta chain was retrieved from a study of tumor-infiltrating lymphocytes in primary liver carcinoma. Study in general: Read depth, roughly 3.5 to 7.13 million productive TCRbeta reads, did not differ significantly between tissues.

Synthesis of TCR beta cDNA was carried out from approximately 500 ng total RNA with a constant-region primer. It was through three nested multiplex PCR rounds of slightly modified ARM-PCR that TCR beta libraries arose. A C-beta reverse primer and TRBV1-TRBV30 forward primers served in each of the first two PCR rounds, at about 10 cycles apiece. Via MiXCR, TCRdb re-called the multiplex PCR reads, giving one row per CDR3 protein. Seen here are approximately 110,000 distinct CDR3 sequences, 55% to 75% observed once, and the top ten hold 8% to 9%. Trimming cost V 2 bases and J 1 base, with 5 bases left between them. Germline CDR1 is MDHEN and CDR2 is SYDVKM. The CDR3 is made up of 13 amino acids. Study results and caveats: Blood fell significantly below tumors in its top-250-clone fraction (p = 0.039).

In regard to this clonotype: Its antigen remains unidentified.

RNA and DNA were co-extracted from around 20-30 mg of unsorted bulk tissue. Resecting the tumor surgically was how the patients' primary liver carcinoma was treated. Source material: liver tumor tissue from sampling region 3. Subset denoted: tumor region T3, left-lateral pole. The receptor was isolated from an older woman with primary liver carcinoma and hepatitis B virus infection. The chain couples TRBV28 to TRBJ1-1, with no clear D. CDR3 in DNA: TGTGCCAGCAGTTTACCTCAGAACACTGAAGCTTTCTTT. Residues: CASSLPQNTEAFF.